The next 5 T cell receptor beta chains were all read from a single sample in a study of shared clonotypes between healthy human individuals. Naive CD8 cells lacked CD45RO and underwent positive selection for CCR7, leaving out terminally differentiated effector memory CD45RA+ cells. Only in-frame clones appear in the TCRdb table, and some are missing; sequencing was by immunoSEQ multiplex PCR. The table lists about 2 million clones, over 85% of them singletons. Specimen: naive CD8+ T cells sorted from blood. These receptors were obtained from a man aged 18 to 35 in good health.

This chain uses TRBV6-5 with TRBJ2-5; 12 bases agree with TRBD2. The germline CDR1 and CDR2 sequences are MNHEY and SVGAGI. V lost 6 bases and J lost 1; bases outside the gene matches: 3. The CDR3 has 15 amino acids. The CDR3 nucleotides read TGTGCCAGCAGACGACTAGCGGGAGCCCAAGAGACCCAGTACTTC. This sequence encodes CASRRLAGAQETQYF.

Only one count was recorded for this clone. The chain has TRBV6-5 and TRBJ2-1; D might be TRBD2 (5 bases). Per the germline V gene, CDR1 is MNHEY and CDR2 is SVGAGI. The CDR3 sequence is 15 residues long. Trimming shortened V by 6 bases and J by 9 bases, and 21 bases separated the two germline ends. The CDR3 is CASSQGGPSLGEQFF. DNA of the CDR3: TGTGCCAGCAGCCAAGGAGGACCTAGCCTAGGTGAGCAGTTCTTC.

This chain joins TRBV7-9 and TRBJ2-1, with D tentatively TRBD1 (6 bases). This CDR3 contains 16 residues. With 5 bases removed from V and 2 bases from J, the gap between germline ends came to 16 bases. CDR1 SEHNR and CDR2 FQNEAQ come from the germline V gene (reference sequence). CDR3 bases: TGTGCCAGCAGCCGATTGGCAGGGGAGCCCTACAATGAGCAGTTCTTC. Its protein product is CASSRLAGEPYNEQFF. The whole variable domain, remainder taken from reference TRBV7-9 and TRBJ2-1, is DTGVSQNPRHKITKRGQNVTFRCDPISEHNRLYWYRQTLGQGPEFLTYFQNEAQLEKSRLLSDRFSAERPKGSFSTLEIQRTEQGDSAMYLCASSRLAGEPYNEQFFGPGTRLTVL.

CDR3 sequence: CASSLSSGTPKDYEQYF. CDR3 bases: TGTGCCAGCAGCCTTAGTTCCGGGACTCCAAAGGACTACGAGCAGTACTTC. The chain employs TRBV7-9 and TRBJ2-7, with D possibly being TRBD2 (6 bases). Germline V gene lookup returns CDR1 SEHNR and CDR2 FQNEAQ (reference sequence). V lost 5 bases to trimming and J lost 3 bases, with 23 bases between them. The CDR3 covers 17 residues. The full variable domain, in which reference TRBV7-9 and TRBJ2-7 provide the parts outside the CDR3, is DTGVSQNPRHKITKRGQNVTFRCDPISEHNRLYWYRQTLGQGPEFLTYFQNEAQLEKSRLLSDRFSAERPKGSFSTLEIQRTEQGDSAMYLCASSLSSGTPKDYEQYFGPGTRLTVT.

The chain recombines TRBV4-1 with TRBJ2-7, with D perhaps matching TRBD2 (6 bases). Germline V gene sequence: CDR1 MGHRA, CDR2 YSYEKL. The CDR3 contains 13 residues. Trimming shortened V by 4 bases and J by 6 bases, and 13 bases separated the two germline ends. The DNA of the CDR3 is TGCGCCAGCAGCCCGGGACTGCTTAGCGAGCAGTACTTC. This translates into CASSPGLLSEQYF.